This T cell receptor beta chain was identified during a study of T cells after yellow fever vaccination. Study-level background: With SMART-Seq v4 Ultra Low Input, the fractions containing low cell numbers were prepared.

The CDR3 runs 19 residues. Germline V gene data show CDR1 as DFQATT and CDR2 as SNEGSKA (reference sequence). V shed 3 bases, J shed 4 bases, and the junction held 24 bases outside the gene matches. The TCR cDNA carried a universal primer site and UMIs from 5'RACE template switching. A single record per CDR3 protein comes from TCRdb applying MiXCR to the 5' RACE reads. The sample has approximately 250,000 distinct CDR3 sequences, roughly 3.5% seen once. In its sample, this clonotype was seen many times. This rearrangement joins TRBV20-1 to TRBJ2-7, with TRBD1 matching 7 bases. Sample: PBMCs, taken 15 days after the yellow fever booster vaccination. The origin of this receptor is a young man who received the YFV17D yellow fever vaccine. CDR3 in amino acids: CSASLRSSFGTEPVYEQYV. DNA for the CDR3: TGCAGTGCTAGCCTACGATCTTCGTTTGGGACAGAGCCCGTATACGAGCAGTACGTC.